The clone carrying this TCR beta chain was seen ten or more times. The data were obtained in a study of T cells after yellow fever vaccination. One entry per CDR3 protein, called by TCRdb with MiXCR from the 5' RACE reads. Of hundreds of thousands of distinct CDR3 sequences in the sample, approximately 12% were seen once. Germline CDR1 is SGHRS and CDR2 is YFSETQ. V trimming: 3 bases; J trimming: 3 bases; junction bases outside the gene matches: 8. CDR3 length: 16 amino acids. The V and J genes are TRBV5-1 and TRBJ2-7; 11 bases fit TRBD2. The sample in question was CD4+ T cells sorted from PBMCs, obtained 15 days after the yellow fever booster vaccination. This clonotype originated in a man younger than 30 who received the YFV17D yellow fever vaccine. CDR3: CASSSGPSGGRYEQYF. The CDR3 nucleotides are TGCGCCAGCAGCTCTGGGCCTAGCGGGGGGCGCTACGAGCAGTACTTC.